This T cell receptor beta chain was recorded in a study of OX40 agonist ivuxolimab in advanced cancers. Looking at the study overall: Aged roughly 23 to 79 with a mean of 60 years, they were about 83% male. Notes on the study in general: Some nonresponders also had low normalized T-cell clonal expansion. More expanded clones were seen, on average, in CD8+ T cells than in CD4+.

Worth noting for this clone: The antigen is undetermined.

V lost 0 bases, J lost 0 bases, and 9 bases lay in between. This CDR3 contains 17 residues. CDR1 and CDR2 from the germline V gene are LGHNA and YSLEER. Using immunoSEQ multiplex PCR, the repertoire was profiled, and TCRdb retains in-frame clones only, with some absent. The sample has 13,000 to 15,000 clones, 87% seen once. Sequenced here: CD4+ or CD8+ T cells sorted from blood, sampled in a trial of the OX40 agonist ivuxolimab. This rearrangement joins TRBV4-3 to TRBJ2-6; perhaps TRBD2 as D (6 bases). This receptor was taken from an adult with an advanced solid tumor such as melanoma, head and neck, liver or kidney cancer. The CDR3 coding sequence is TGCGCCAGCAGCCAAGACGGGAGCAACTCTGGGGCCAACGTCCTGACTTTC. Amino acids: CASSQDGSNSGANVLTF.